Described below is a single TCR beta chain sequence and its context. Its antigen is not known. This specimen belongs to a study of blood T cells in healthy people across ages. Study-level findings and limits: Naive T cell percentage by flow cytometry tracked strongly with beta diversity. Without sorted subsets, naive and antigen-experienced compartments could not be conclusively compared.

Germline lookup yields CDR1 SGDLS and CDR2 YYNGEE. V gave up 4 bases and J gave up 2 bases; unmatched junction bases: 10. The CDR3 contains 17 residues. Primers used in a second PCR of roughly 6 to 12 cycles were a sample-barcoded 5' primer and a J-beta primer mix. One entry per CDR3 protein, called by TCRdb with MiXCR from the 5' RACE reads. The data hold about 1.6 million distinct CDR3 sequences, with about 31% observed a single time. Researchers report isolating at least 6.5 million PBMCs per sample. The chain employs TRBV9 and TRBJ2-2, with 8 nucleotides matching TRBD1. This TCR derives from a woman in her twenties or thirties in good health. Sequencing was performed on blood. DNA of the CDR3: TGTGCCAGCAGCACCGGACAGGGCCGACAAAACACCGGGGAGCTGTTTTTT. Translating gives CASSTGQGRQNTGELFF.